This T cell receptor (beta chain) came from a study of cytomegalovirus exposure and HLA in healthy donors. The PCR contained 60 Vbeta and 13 Jbeta primers. Measured with immunoSEQ multiplex PCR; TCRdb has only the in-frame clones, and not every one. Its clone listing holds 130,000 to 150,000 clones. Germline V CDR1 and CDR2: WNHNN, SYGVQD (reference sequence). Trimming stripped 3 bases from V and 4 bases from J, with 16 bases between. The CDR3 consists of 16 residues. The material sequenced was PBMCs. The chain has TRBV10-1 and TRBJ1-3; possible D gene TRBD1, 6 bases. This receptor was obtained from a male donor in good health and CMV-seronegative. CDR3 amino acids: CASSEGTTGEGNTIYF. Here the CDR3 DNA reads TGCGCCAGCAGTGAAGGGACGACAGGCGAGGGAAACACCATATATTTT.